These 15 T cell receptor beta chains came from one sample sequenced in a study of cytomegalovirus exposure and HLA in healthy donors. The study ran its PCR with 60 Vbeta and 13 Jbeta primers. Assay: immunoSEQ multiplex PCR; the TCRdb copy retains only in-frame clones and omits some. The sample lists 99,000 or so clones, around 80% occurring once. The specimen sequenced was PBMCs. The origin of the receptors is a man between 25 and 39 years old in good health and CMV-seropositive.

This chain connects TRBV15 to TRBJ2-7, with 7 bases that match TRBD1. The V segment lost 0 bases and the J segment 0 bases; nucleotides outside the gene matches: 8. The CDR3 has 17 residues. Per germline, CDR1 LNHNV and CDR2 YYDKDF (reference sequence). The CDR3 DNA sequence: TGTGCCACCAGCAGAGATCAAACAGGGGACCCCTCCTACGAGCAGTACTTC. Protein product: CATSRDQTGDPSYEQYF.

J is TRBJ1-6 and V is TRBV5-1; D may be TRBD1 (5 bases). Germline CDR1 SGHRS, CDR2 YFSETQ. This CDR3 spans 14 amino acids. Trimming cost V 0 bases and J 7 bases, with 8 bases left between them. The CDR3 here is CASSLGQSNSPLHF. As DNA, the CDR3 is TGCGCCAGCAGCTTGGGACAGTCCAATTCACCCCTCCACTTT.

This chain connects TRBV30 to TRBJ1-1; 7 bases map to TRBD1. The germline V gene has CDR1 GTSNPN and CDR2 SVGIG (reference sequence). The trim removed 1 base at V and 7 bases at J, leaving 9 bases unmatched. The CDR3 length is 14 residues. The CDR3 DNA is TGTGCCTGGAGTGGGGACAGTAGAACCATTGAAGCTTTCTTT. Amino acids: CAWSGDSRTIEAFF.

The J gene is TRBJ2-3, the V gene TRBV4-2; TRBD1 agrees at 10 bases. The germline V gene has CDR1 LGHNA and CDR2 YNFKEQ. J lost 4 bases, V lost 0 bases, and 4 bases had no gene match. The CDR3 extends over 16 amino acids. This CDR3 is CASSQEGGQGADTQYF. CDR3 DNA sequence: TGTGCCAGCAGCCAAGAAGGTGGACAGGGGGCAGATACGCAGTATTTT.

The chain has TRBV18 and TRBJ2-7, with D perhaps matching TRBD2 (6 bases). The V and J ends lost 3 bases and 7 bases respectively, with 16 bases between them. Germline assignment: CDR1 KGHSH and CDR2 LQKENI. This CDR3 region has 14 residues. The CDR3 DNA reads as TGTGCCAGCTCACCTATGGGACTGGGGGGAGAGCAGTACTTC. Its protein product is CASSPMGLGGEQYF.

The V and J genes are TRBV5-1 and TRBJ1-1; TRBD1 matches 9 bases. After removal of 5 bases from V and 0 bases from J, the junction contained 2 bases not matched to a gene. The CDR3 length is 14 residues. The germline V gene has CDR1 SGHRS and CDR2 YFSETQ. The CDR3 here is CASSRDRVNTEAFF. DNA of the CDR3: TGCGCCAGCAGTCGGGACAGGGTGAACACTGAAGCTTTCTTT.

The rearrangement uses TRBV25-1 and TRBJ1-2; perhaps TRBD1 as D (6 bases). The CDR3 has 12 residues. The V end was cut by 6 bases, the J end by 4 bases, with 9 bases between. Germline V gives CDR1 MGHDK, CDR2 SYGVNS. The CDR3 here is CASRDSVYGYTF. In DNA, the CDR3 is TGTGCCAGCAGGGACAGTGTCTATGGCTACACCTTC.

The rearrangement links TRBV5-1 to TRBJ2-7, with TRBD2 identical over 11 bases. CDR1 and CDR2 from the germline V gene are SGHRS and YFSETQ. The CDR3 spans 13 residues. V shed 2 bases, J shed 12 bases, and the junction held 7 bases outside the gene matches. DNA of the CDR3: TGCGCCAGCAGCTTAGGACTAGCGGGTTTTATGTACTTC. Protein sequence: CASSLGLAGFMYF.

The CDR3 region is CASSVGATAQETQYF. The CDR3 nucleotides are TGTGCCAGCAGCGTAGGCGCCACAGCCCAAGAGACCCAGTACTTC. The chain joins TRBV9 to TRBJ2-5; D is unresolved. CDR1 SGDLS and CDR2 YYNGEE come from the germline V gene. This CDR3 comprises 15 residues. V was clipped by 0 bases and J by 1 base, with 10 bases between them.

J is TRBJ2-5 and V is TRBV28; a possible D gene is TRBD1 (5 bases). V shed 7 bases and J shed 3 bases, with 12 bases lying between them. The germline V gene has CDR1 MDHEN and CDR2 SYDVKM. This CDR3 has 13 amino acids. CDR3 in amino acids: CASTLGAEETQYF. The DNA for the CDR3 is TGTGCCAGCACCCTTGGGGCAGAAGAGACCCAGTACTTC.

J is TRBJ1-2 and V is TRBV6-5; D uncertain. The germline CDR1 and CDR2 sequences are MNHEY and SVGAGI. The CDR3 is 14 amino acids. Trimming shortened V by 4 bases and J by 7 bases, and 16 bases separated the two germline ends. The CDR3 sequence is CASSSPKEAFGYTF. DNA for the CDR3: TGTGCCAGCAGTTCACCGAAAGAGGCCTTTGGCTACACCTTC.

This clone was recorded only once. The J gene is TRBJ2-1, the V gene TRBV5-1; D might be TRBD2 (5 bases). V was pared by 0 bases and J by 6 bases, with 19 bases between. There are 17 residues in the CDR3. Germline CDR1 is SGHRS and CDR2 is YFSETQ. CDR3 nucleotides: TGCGCCAGCAGCTTGGAACGGCCGGGGTCTCCTATCAATGAGCAGTTCTTC. Amino acid sequence: CASSLERPGSPINEQFF.

The J gene is TRBJ1-1, the V gene TRBV5-1, with D unresolved. Germline CDR1 reads SGHRS; CDR2 reads YFSETQ. The CDR3 is made up of 14 amino acids. V lost 1 base to trimming and J lost 2 bases, with 9 bases between them. CDR3 coding DNA: TGCGCCAGCAGCTTGTACAGCTCCAACACTGAAGCTTTCTTT. Translation: CASSLYSSNTEAFF.

The gene calls are TRBV19 and TRBJ1-4; maybe TRBD1 (6 bases). The CDR3 length is 15 residues. Per the germline V gene, CDR1 is LNHDA and CDR2 is SQIVND (reference sequence). Trimming cost V 5 bases and J 7 bases, with 17 bases left between them. CDR3: CASSVRGGAGEKLFF. In DNA, the CDR3 is TGTGCCAGTAGTGTTCGGGGGGGCGCGGGTGAAAAACTGTTTTTT.

The chain employs TRBV29-1 and TRBJ1-1; TRBD1 matches 10 bases. CDR1 and CDR2 from the germline V gene are SQVTM and ANQGSEA. This CDR3 contains 14 residues. With V trimmed by 7 bases and J by 0 bases, 5 bases remained unmatched. The CDR3 DNA reads as TGCAGCGAGACGACAGGGGGCATGAACACTGAAGCTTTCTTT. The encoded protein is CSETTGGMNTEAFF.